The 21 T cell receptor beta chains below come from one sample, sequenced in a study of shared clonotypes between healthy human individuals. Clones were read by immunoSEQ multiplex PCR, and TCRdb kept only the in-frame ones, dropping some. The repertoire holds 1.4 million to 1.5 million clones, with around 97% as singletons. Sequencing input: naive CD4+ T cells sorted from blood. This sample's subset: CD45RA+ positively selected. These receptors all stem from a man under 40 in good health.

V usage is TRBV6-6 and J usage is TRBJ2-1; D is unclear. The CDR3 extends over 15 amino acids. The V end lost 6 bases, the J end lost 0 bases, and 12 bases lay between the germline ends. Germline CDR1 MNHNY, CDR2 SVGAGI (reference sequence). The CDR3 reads CASRSLMSSYNEQFF. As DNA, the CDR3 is TGTGCCAGCAGATCACTAATGAGCTCCTACAATGAGCAGTTCTTC.

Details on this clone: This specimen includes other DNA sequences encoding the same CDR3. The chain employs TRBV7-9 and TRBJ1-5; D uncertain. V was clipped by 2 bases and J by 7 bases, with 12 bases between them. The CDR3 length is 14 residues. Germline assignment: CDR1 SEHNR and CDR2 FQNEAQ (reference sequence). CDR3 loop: CASSLSGGNQPQHF. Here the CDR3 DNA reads TGTGCCAGCAGCTTATCTGGAGGGAACCAGCCCCAGCATTTT.

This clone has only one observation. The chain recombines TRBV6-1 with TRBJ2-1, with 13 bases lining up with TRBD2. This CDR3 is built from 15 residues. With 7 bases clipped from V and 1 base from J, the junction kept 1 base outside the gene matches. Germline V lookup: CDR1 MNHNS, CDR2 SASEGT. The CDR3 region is CASTGLAGSYNEQFF. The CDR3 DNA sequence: TGTGCCAGCACGGGACTAGCGGGATCCTACAATGAGCAGTTCTTC.

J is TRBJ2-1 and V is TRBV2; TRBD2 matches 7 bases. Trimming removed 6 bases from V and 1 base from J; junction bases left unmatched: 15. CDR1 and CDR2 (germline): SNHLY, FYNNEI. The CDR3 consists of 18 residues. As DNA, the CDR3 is TGTGCCAGCAGCTCGACTAGCAGGGCATTAAAATCCTACAATGAGCAGTTCTTC. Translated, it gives CASSSTSRALKSYNEQFF.

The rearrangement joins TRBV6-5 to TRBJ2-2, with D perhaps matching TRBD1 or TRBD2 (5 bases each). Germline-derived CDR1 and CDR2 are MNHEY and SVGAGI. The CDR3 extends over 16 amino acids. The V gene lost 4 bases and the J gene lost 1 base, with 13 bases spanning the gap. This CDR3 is CASSFDGTENTGELFF. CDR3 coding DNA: TGTGCCAGCAGTTTCGATGGGACGGAGAACACCGGGGAGCTGTTTTTT.

The CDR3 spells CASSAGVQYF. CDR3 DNA: TGTGCCAGCAGTGCTGGCGTGCAGTACTTC. This chain uses TRBV6-1 with TRBJ2-7; no firm D call. Germline V CDR1 and CDR2: MNHNS, SASEGT. The CDR3 runs to 10 residues. Trimming removed 4 bases from V and 9 bases from J, with 7 bases in between.

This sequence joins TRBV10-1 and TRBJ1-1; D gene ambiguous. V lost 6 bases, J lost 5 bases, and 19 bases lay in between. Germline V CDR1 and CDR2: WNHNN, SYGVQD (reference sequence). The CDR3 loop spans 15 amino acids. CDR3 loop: CASSRYREQTTEAFF. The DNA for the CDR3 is TGCGCCAGCAGCCGATACCGGGAACAGACAACTGAAGCTTTCTTT.

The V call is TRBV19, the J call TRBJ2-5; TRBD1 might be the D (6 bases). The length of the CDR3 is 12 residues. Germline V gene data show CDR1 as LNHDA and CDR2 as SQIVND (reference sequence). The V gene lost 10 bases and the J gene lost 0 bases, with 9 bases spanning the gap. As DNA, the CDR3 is TGTGCCACCCGGACAGACCAAGAGACCCAGTACTTC. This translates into CATRTDQETQYF.

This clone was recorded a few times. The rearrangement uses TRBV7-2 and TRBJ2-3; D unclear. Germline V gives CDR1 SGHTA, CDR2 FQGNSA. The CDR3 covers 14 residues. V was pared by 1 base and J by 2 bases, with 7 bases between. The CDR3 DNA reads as TGTGCCAGCAGCTTAGATGGTTTCACAGATACGCAGTATTTT. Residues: CASSLDGFTDTQYF.

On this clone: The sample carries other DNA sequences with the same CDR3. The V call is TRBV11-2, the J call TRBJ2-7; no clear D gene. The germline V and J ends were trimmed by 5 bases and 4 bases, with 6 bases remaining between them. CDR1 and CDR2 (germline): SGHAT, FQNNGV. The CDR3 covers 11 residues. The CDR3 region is CASSPRYEQYF. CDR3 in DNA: TGTGCCAGCAGCCCCCGTTACGAGCAGTACTTC.

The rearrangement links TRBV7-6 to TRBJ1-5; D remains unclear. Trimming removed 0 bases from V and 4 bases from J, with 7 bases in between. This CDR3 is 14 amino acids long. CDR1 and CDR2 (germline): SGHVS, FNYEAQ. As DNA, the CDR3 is TGTGCCAGCAGCTTAGCCGTGGGTAATCAGCCCCAGCATTTT. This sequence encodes CASSLAVGNQPQHF.

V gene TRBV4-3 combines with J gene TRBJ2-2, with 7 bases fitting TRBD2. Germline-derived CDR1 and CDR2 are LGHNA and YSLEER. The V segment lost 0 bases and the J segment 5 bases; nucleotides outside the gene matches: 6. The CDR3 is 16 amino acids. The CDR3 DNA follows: TGCGCCAGCAGCCAAGACGGCGGGAGAAGAACCGGGGAGCTGTTTTTT. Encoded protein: CASSQDGGRRTGELFF.

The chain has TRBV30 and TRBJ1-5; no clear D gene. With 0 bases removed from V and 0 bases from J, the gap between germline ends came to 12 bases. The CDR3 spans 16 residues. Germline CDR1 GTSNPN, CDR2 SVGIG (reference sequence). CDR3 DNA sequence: TGTGCCTGGAGTGTAGGCCAGGTCGTTAGCAATCAGCCCCAGCATTTT. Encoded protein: CAWSVGQVVSNQPQHF.

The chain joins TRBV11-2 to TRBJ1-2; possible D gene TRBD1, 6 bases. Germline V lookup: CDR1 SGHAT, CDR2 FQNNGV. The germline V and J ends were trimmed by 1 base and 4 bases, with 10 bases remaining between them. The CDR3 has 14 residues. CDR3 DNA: TGTGCCAGCAGCTTAGGCGGGACATCCTATGGCTACACCTTC. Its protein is CASSLGGTSYGYTF.

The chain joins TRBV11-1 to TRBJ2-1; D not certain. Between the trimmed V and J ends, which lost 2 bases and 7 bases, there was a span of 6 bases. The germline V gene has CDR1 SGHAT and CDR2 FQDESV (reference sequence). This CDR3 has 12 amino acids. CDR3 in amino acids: CASSLRSNEQFF. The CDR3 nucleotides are TGTGCCAGCAGCTTACGATCGAATGAGCAGTTCTTC.

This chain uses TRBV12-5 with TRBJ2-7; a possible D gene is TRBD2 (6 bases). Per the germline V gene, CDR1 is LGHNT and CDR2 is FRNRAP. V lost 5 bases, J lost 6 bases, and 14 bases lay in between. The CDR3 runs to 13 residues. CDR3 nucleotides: TGTGCTAGTGGTCCTGGCCTGGGGGGCGAGCAGTACTTC. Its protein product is CASGPGLGGEQYF.

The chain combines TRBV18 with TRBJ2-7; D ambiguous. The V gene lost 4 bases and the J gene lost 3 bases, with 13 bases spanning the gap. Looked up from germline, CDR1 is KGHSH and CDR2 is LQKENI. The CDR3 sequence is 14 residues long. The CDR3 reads CASSLFGGDYEQYF. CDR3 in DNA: TGTGCCAGCTCACTCTTTGGTGGCGACTACGAGCAGTACTTC.

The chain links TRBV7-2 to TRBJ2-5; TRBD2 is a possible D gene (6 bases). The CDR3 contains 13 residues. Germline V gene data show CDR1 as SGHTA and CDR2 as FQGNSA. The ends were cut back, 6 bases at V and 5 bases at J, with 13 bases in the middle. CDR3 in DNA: TGTGCCAGCAGTTATGGACTAATGGAGACCCAGTACTTC. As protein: CASSYGLMETQYF.

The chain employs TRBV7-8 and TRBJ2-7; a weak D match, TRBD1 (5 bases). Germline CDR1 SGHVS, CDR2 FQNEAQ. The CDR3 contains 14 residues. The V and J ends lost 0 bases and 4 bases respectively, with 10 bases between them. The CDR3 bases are TGTGCCAGCAGCTTAGCGCGTCGACAGTACGAGCAGTACTTC. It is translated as CASSLARRQYEQYF.

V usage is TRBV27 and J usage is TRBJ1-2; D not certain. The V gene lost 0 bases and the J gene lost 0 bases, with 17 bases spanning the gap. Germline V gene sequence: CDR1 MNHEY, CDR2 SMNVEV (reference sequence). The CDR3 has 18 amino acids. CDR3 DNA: TGTGCCAGCAGTTTATCGATCCCCAGGCCCGGTCCTAACTATGGCTACACCTTC. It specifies CASSLSIPRPGPNYGYTF.

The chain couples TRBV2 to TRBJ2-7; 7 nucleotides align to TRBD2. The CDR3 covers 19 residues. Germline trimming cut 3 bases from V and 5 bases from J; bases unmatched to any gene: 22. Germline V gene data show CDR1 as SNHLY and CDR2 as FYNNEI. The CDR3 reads CASSDPPKSMLAGFHEQYF. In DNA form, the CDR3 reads TGTGCCAGCAGTGATCCCCCTAAGTCAATGTTAGCGGGTTTCCACGAGCAGTACTTC.